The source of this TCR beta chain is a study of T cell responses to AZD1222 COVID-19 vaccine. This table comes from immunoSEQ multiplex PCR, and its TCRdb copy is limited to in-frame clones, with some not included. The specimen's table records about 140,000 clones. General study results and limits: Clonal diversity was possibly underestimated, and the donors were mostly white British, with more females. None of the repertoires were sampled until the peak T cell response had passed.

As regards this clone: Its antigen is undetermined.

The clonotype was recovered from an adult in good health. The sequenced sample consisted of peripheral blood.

The CDR3, as DNA: TGCGCCAGCAGCTTCGGCAGACCTAATGAAAAACTGTTTTTT. It specifies CASSFGRPNEKLFF. V is TRBV5-1 and J is TRBJ1-4; no clear D. V lost 2 bases, J lost 3 bases, and 8 bases lay in between. CDR1 is SGHRS, CDR2 YFSETQ, per germline. This CDR3 is built from 14 residues. The full variable domain, rest sourced from reference TRBV5-1 and TRBJ1-4, is KAGVTQTPRYLIKTRGQQVTLSCSPISGHRSVSWYQQTPGQGLQFLFEYFSETQRNKGNFPGRFSGRQFSNSRSEMNVSTLELGDSALYLCASSFGRPNEKLFFGSGTQLSVL.